The text below deals with one TCR beta chain. Its binding antigen is unknown. The sample holds no much larger clone one base away, and base qualities are not on file. The library relied on the immunoSEQ multiplex PCR assay. RNA was extracted from all samples and reverse transcribed into cDNA, which served as template for TCR sequencing. First-strand cDNA was synthesized with SuperScript III using a 2:1 mix of oligo-dT and random hexamers. A synthetic immune receptor repertoire was used to gauge amplification bias, and whatever bias remained was removed computationally. The paper's data handling went like this. Raw reads were preprocessed to remove errors, and CDR3 was defined according to IMGT conventions as the region from the conserved cysteine to phenylalanine. Clonality was computed by normalizing Shannon entropy by log2 of the number of productive unique TCRs and subtracting the result from 1. Whether each scalp clone was CD4 or CD8 was inferred by checking scalp TCRbeta sequences against the CD4 and CD8 repertoires from sorted blood. TCRdb provides this immuneACCESS table in a form limited to in-frame rearrangements. Some clones are lacking; in checked studies, under half of them reflect an unresolved V gene, and why the rest are absent is not known. Clone size and V and J calls were adopted from that table, with D and trimming inferred from the DNA. For this sample there are over 150,000 clones; about 55% appear just once. Clones ranked in the top ten supply 10% to 14% of the sample.

This entry is derived from a study of CD8+ T cells in alopecia areata (dated by TCRdb to about 2018). For the wider study: Treated patients were enrolled in an open-label pilot trial of oral tofacitinib, 5 to 10 mg twice daily, for moderate-to-severe alopecia areata. Patients received tofacitinib for 6 to 18 months and were then followed off drug for 6 months to check for delayed response and recurrence. Disease severity in treated patients was measured with the SALT score, which quantifies the percentage of affected scalp surface area. To study T cell clonal expansion in alopecia areata, the researchers applied high-throughput TCRbeta sequencing to both the C3H/HeJ mouse model and human patients. On the human side, TCRbeta sequencing was run on scalp tissue and on sorted CD4+ and CD8+ peripheral blood T cells from healthy controls and from alopecia areata patients with either patchy or totalis/universalis disease. Tofacitinib-treated patients had biopsies at baseline and at 4 and 24 weeks of treatment, with a later scalp biopsy in several patients. Clonality in the scalp was compared among normal scalp (n=4), patchy alopecia areata scalp (n=8), and alopecia totalis/universalis scalp (n=8). RNA was obtained with the PAXgene miRNA kit for fixed scalp, the miRNeasy kit for PBMCs, and the RNeasy kit for mouse skin. TCRbeta CDR3 regions were amplified by immunoSEQ multiplex PCR with 35 Vbeta forward and 13 Jbeta reverse primers. What the authors observed across the whole study: Unlike mouse skin, which is dominated by gammadelta T cells, normal human skin has resident alphabeta T cells that are also sequenced, and this complicates analysis of the scalp TCR repertoire. Scalp clonality and the number of expanded CD8+ clones among the top 100 scalp clones were significantly decreased by tofacitinib. TCR sequences shared between patients were less clear than in mice, possibly partly because of HLA diversity in the patient population. Compared with normal scalp, lesional scalp had higher clonality and more expanded CD8+ clones, particularly in alopecia totalis/universalis, a pattern that suggests antigenic drive. During tofacitinib treatment, many expanded lesional clones remained in scalp and blood, and this persistence may partly explain relapse after treatment is stopped. Because the treated cohort was small and had only one nonresponder, larger studies are needed to examine links between baseline CD8+ expansion and response.

Interpreted using the paper, the time point label stands for: roughly 24 weeks on oral tofacitinib. Interpreted using the paper, the treatment or condition label stands for: oral pan-JAK inhibitor, 5-10 mg twice daily. Peripheral blood and lesional scalp punch biopsies were obtained from patients with alopecia areata. PBMCs were separated by density centrifugation and stained for CD3, CD4 and CD8, after which CD4+ and CD8+ T cells were sorted on a FACSAria. V and J lose 1 base and 4 bases, and a span of 11 bases separates them. The CDR3 runs 15 residues from the cysteine to the phenylalanine. The entry retains the CDR3 DNA only, 45 bases that are in frame from base 1. Reading the germline V gene (reference sequence) gives CDR1 LNHDA and CDR2 SQIVND.

The V gene is TRBV19 and the J gene is TRBJ2-1; the D gene may be TRBD1 or TRBD2, since each aligns over 5 bases. Sequencing was performed on CD8+ T cells sorted from blood, taken at week 24, from a patient treated with tofacitinib. The clonotype comes from a human donor with alopecia areata. The CDR3: CASSIVPGTYNEQFF. The DNA sequence is given as TGTGCCAGTAGTATAGTCCCCGGGACGTACAATGAGCAGTTCTTC.